The TCR beta chain under discussion was sequenced for a study of chemoradiotherapy in HPV16-positive cancers. Study-level results: Candidate HPV-specific clones and E7-related TCR motifs grew in tumor during treatment. In HPV16-positive patients, HPV-responsive T-cell expansion tracked better recurrence-free survival.

Sequencing was performed with immunoSEQ multiplex PCR; in TCRdb, only in-frame clones are kept and a portion is missing. This table has about 29,000 clones, 93% appearing once. The CDR3 sequence is 15 residues long. V lost 0 bases to trimming and J lost 2 bases; unmatched junction nucleotides: 4. Germline-derived CDR1 and CDR2 are SGDLS and YYNGEE. This clone was counted once. Antigen unknown. The chain couples TRBV9 to TRBJ2-5; 7 nucleotides match TRBD2. The source was blood, collected from a patient who underwent chemoradiotherapy. The receptor was derived from a human donor with HPV-associated anogenital cancer. Here the CDR3 DNA reads TGTGCCAGCAGCGTAGCTCCGGGACTACAAGAGACCCAGTACTTC. Translating gives CASSVAPGLQETQYF.